This T cell receptor (beta chain) was recorded in a study of cytomegalovirus exposure and HLA in healthy donors. The overall study: Of all 400 or so donors who were genotyped, 81% belonged to the Caucasian-associated ancestry cluster. Study-wide results and caveats: In a later analysis, at a false discovery rate of 0.05, roughly 18,000 TCR beta sequences were associated with HLA alleles. In a later analysis, HLA-associated beta chains showed higher expansion and lower generation probabilities than comparable chains.

A note on this clone: Its antigen is not identified.

In the PCR, 60 Vbeta and 13 Jbeta primers were used. The method was immunoSEQ multiplex PCR; TCRdb's version includes in-frame clones alone and lacks a portion of them. This repertoire shows roughly 86,000 clones, 60% to 80% found once; its top ten account for about 8%. CDR1 is MDHEN and CDR2 is SYDVKM in the germline V gene. J lost 4 bases, V lost 6 bases, and 3 bases had no gene match. There are 13 residues in the CDR3. Sequenced input: PBMCs. V gene TRBV28 combines with J gene TRBJ1-5, with TRBD1 matching over 7 bases. The receptor comes from a man between 60 and 70 years old in good health and CMV-seronegative. CDR3 nucleotides: TGTGCCAGCAGGAGACAGGGAAATCAGCCCCAGCATTTT. Residues: CASRRQGNQPQHF.